The clone carrying this T cell receptor (beta chain) was counted only a few times. Its specificity is unknown. Researchers used 5'RACE with constant-segment primers to make TCR alpha and TCR beta cDNA libraries that carry sample barcodes and UMIs. Via MiXCR, TCRdb re-called the 5' RACE reads, giving one row per CDR3 protein. Of 140,000 to 150,000 distinct CDR3 sequences listed, 19% are singletons. Germline V gives CDR1 SGHVS, CDR2 FQNEAQ. The CDR3 is 14 amino acids. Trimming stripped 0 bases from V and 10 bases from J, with 13 bases between. The data originate from a study of T-cell memory formation after mild COVID-19. Study as a whole: Largely donor-specific sequence clusters came from two donors.

Study-wide results and limits: Chiefly within CM and EM were the contracting CD4+ clones; CD8+ ones were within EMRA.

The sequence came from an adult woman who had mild COVID-19 (a few samples of this study predate the infection). Cell type and time point are not known. The sequenced material came from PBMCs or a T cell subset sorted from them (not recorded which). The rearrangement joins TRBV7-8 to TRBJ2-1; D uncertain. This CDR3 reads CASSLASAHGEQFF. The CDR3 DNA reads TGTGCCAGCAGCTTAGCCTCGGCTCACGGGGAGCAGTTCTTC. Supplemented by reference TRBV7-8 and TRBJ2-1, the full variable domain reads GAGVSQSPRYKVAKRGQDVALRCDPISGHVSLFWYQQALGQGPEFLTYFQNEAQLDKSGLPSDRFFAERPEGSVSTLKIQRTQQEDSAVYLCASSLASAHGEQFFGPGTRLTVL.